The clone carrying this TCR beta chain occurred many times. Constant-segment primers were used for 5'RACE, and the resulting TCR alpha and TCR beta cDNA libraries carried sample barcodes and UMIs. MiXCR, applied by TCRdb to the 5' RACE reads, yields one record per CDR3 protein. The table includes approximately 240,000 distinct CDR3 sequences, about a sixth detected once. Looked up from germline, CDR1 is SGHDT and CDR2 is YYEEEE. V lost 0 bases and J lost 5, with 5 bases in between. CDR3 length: 12 residues. The data were taken from a study of T-cell memory formation after mild COVID-19. Across the study: For the most part, TCR clusters were specific to one donor.

This TCR came from a man younger than 30 who had mild COVID-19 (a few samples of this study predate the infection). Cell type and time point are not known. Sequencing was performed on PBMCs or a T cell subset sorted from them (not recorded which). The chain joins TRBV5-6 to TRBJ2-5, with D hard to call. In DNA form, the CDR3 reads TGTGCCAGCAGCTTGGAGTCGGAGACCCAGTACTTC. Translated, it gives CASSLESETQYF.